The 29 T cell receptor beta chains reported below all come from one sample, sequenced in a study of T cell repertoires in cytomegalovirus infection. From the reads, TCRdb called clonotypes with MiXCR, one entry per CDR3 protein. The sample carries approximately 550,000 distinct CDR3 sequences, more than 15% recorded once. The sequenced sample was CD8+ T cells from PBMCs. These receptors were taken from a human donor in good health (CMV status not recorded). Some clones in this sample may be carry-over from other donors' samples.

This clonotype was detected many times. The chain combines TRBV7-9 with TRBJ2-7; D gene uncertain. The V gene lost 7 bases and the J gene lost 0 bases, with 16 bases spanning the gap. The length of the CDR3 is 15 residues. Per germline, CDR1 SEHNR and CDR2 FQNEAQ (reference sequence). CDR3 nucleotides: TGTGCCAGCACCGACCCGCGCGCCAACTCCTACGAGCAGTACTTC. Protein: CASTDPRANSYEQYF.

This clonotype has at least ten counts. The chain joins TRBV7-3 to TRBJ1-1, with 9 bases matching TRBD1. This CDR3 is 13 amino acids long. Germline lookup yields CDR1 SGHTA and CDR2 FQGTGA. J was trimmed by 5 bases and V by 5 bases; bases with no gene match: 3. DNA of the CDR3: TGTGCCAGCAGCGCGACAGGGGGTACTGAAGCTTTCTTT. It encodes CASSATGGTEAFF.

This clonotype was counted many times. The gene calls are TRBV4-1 and TRBJ1-4; D is uncertain. V lost 6 bases and J lost 0, with 8 bases in between. The germline V gene has CDR1 MGHRA and CDR2 YSYEKL. The CDR3 is 14 amino acids. CDR3 loop: CASSPIATNEKLFF. CDR3 in DNA: TGCGCCAGCAGTCCCATTGCAACTAATGAAAAACTGTTTTTT.

The table lists this clonotype with a few counts. The CDR3 is CASSTGGISPLHF. In DNA, the CDR3 is TGTGCCAGCAGTACAGGGGGCATTTCACCCCTCCACTTT. The chain carries TRBV6-6 and TRBJ1-6; 9 bases map to TRBD1. V trimming: 5 bases; J trimming: 9 bases; junction bases outside the gene matches: 2. Germline-derived CDR1 and CDR2 are MNHNY and SVGAGI (reference sequence). The CDR3 has 13 residues.

The chain couples TRBV28 to TRBJ2-1; 8 bases agree with TRBD2. After removal of 4 bases from V and 8 bases from J, the junction contained 10 bases not matched to a gene. Germline V gives CDR1 MDHEN, CDR2 SYDVKM. This CDR3 is 15 amino acids long. CDR3 loop: CASSSQREWGYEQFF. The CDR3 nucleotides read TGTGCCAGCAGTTCGCAGCGGGAGTGGGGCTATGAGCAGTTCTTC.

Note on this clonotype: At one boundary the junction diverges from the germline segment, which might be a read error. The rearrangement joins TRBV7-1 to TRBJ2-2; D might be TRBD2 (5 bases). TRBV7-1 carries the ORF label, with uncertain function. The CDR3 runs to 15 residues. CDR3 nucleotides: TGTGCCAGAAGCACCACGGACCCACACACCGGGGAGCTTTTTTTT. Translated, it gives CARSTTDPHTGELFF.

This clonotype was recorded a few times. The V gene is TRBV6-4, the J gene TRBJ2-3; no firm D call. V dropped 2 bases and J dropped 3 bases, with 6 bases sitting between them. The CDR3 contains 13 residues. Germline V CDR1 and CDR2: MRHNA, SNTAGT. CDR3 loop: CASSDVSTDTQYF. For the CDR3, the DNA is TGTGCCAGCAGTGACGTCAGTACAGATACGCAGTATTTT.

V usage is TRBV2 and J usage is TRBJ1-6; D might be TRBD1 (5 bases). Trimming stripped 2 bases from V and 6 bases from J, with 14 bases between. CDR3 length: 16 residues. Germline CDR1 SNHLY, CDR2 FYNNEI. This CDR3 is CASSESRDGGNSPLHF. The CDR3 bases are TGTGCCAGCAGTGAATCTAGGGACGGAGGTAATTCACCCCTCCACTTT. Together with reference TRBV2 and TRBJ1-6, the CDR3 gives the full variable domain: EPEVTQTPSHQVTQMGQEVILRCVPISNHLYFYWYRQILGQKVEFLVSFYNNEISEKSEIFDDQFSVERPDGSNFTLKIRSTKLEDSAMYFCASSESRDGGNSPLHFGNGTRLTVT.

This clonotype was found many times. The V and J genes are TRBV7-9 and TRBJ2-1; the D is unclear. This CDR3 region has 15 residues. Per germline, CDR1 SEHNR and CDR2 FQNEAQ (reference sequence). V lost 1 base and J 7 bases, leaving 14 bases between the germline ends. The CDR3 sequence: CASSLVGSSSNEQFF. The CDR3 region has the DNA TGTGCCAGCAGCTTAGTGGGGTCATCGTCGAATGAGCAGTTCTTC.

This clonotype was seen a handful of times. The chain joins TRBV9 to TRBJ2-7, with TRBD2 matching 10 bases. The CDR3 is made up of 15 amino acids. J was trimmed by 3 bases and V by 4 bases; bases with no gene match: 7. Per germline, CDR1 SGDLS and CDR2 YYNGEE. The chain's CDR3 is CASSPSAGGGYEQYF. The CDR3 region has the DNA TGTGCCAGCAGCCCATCAGCGGGAGGGGGCTACGAGCAGTACTTC.

This clonotype was counted ten times or more. The V call is TRBV7-2, the J call TRBJ2-1; no reliable D call. The germline V gene encodes CDR1 SGHTA and CDR2 FQGNSA. Trimming stripped 3 bases from V and 9 bases from J, with 6 bases between. The CDR3 spans 11 residues. The CDR3 region is CASSFSPEQFF. CDR3 nucleotides: TGTGCCAGCAGCTTCTCGCCTGAGCAGTTCTTC.

This clonotype was detected ten times or more. This chain connects TRBV7-3 to TRBJ2-2, with 8 bases matching TRBD2. The CDR3 runs to 16 residues. Per the germline V gene, CDR1 is SGHTA and CDR2 is FQGTGA. The ends lost 4 bases at V and 4 bases at J; junction bases unmatched: 8. The chain's CDR3 is CASSSTGTRSTGELFF. CDR3 DNA sequence: TGTGCCAGCAGCTCAACCGGGACTAGAAGCACCGGGGAGCTGTTTTTT.

A few counts support this clonotype. The chain is built from TRBV5-1 and TRBJ2-7, with D perhaps assigned TRBD1 or TRBD2 (5 bases each). Germline V gene data show CDR1 as SGHRS and CDR2 as YFSETQ. CDR3 size: 14 residues. V was trimmed by 5 bases and J by 3 bases, leaving 15 bases between them. This chain's CDR3 is CASSISGTLYEQYF. CDR3 DNA sequence: TGCGCCAGCAGTATCTCCGGGACCCTCTACGAGCAGTACTTC.

J is TRBJ1-5 and V is TRBV12-3 or TRBV12-4; D unresolved. V was shortened by 6 bases and J by 2 bases, with 11 bases between the two germline ends. This CDR3 contains 14 residues. CDR3: CASSSKRRNQPQHF. The DNA for the CDR3 is TGTGCCAGCAGCTCAAAACGGCGCAATCAGCCCCAGCATTTT.

This clonotype was counted only a few times. CDR3 sequence (DNA): TGTGCCAGCGACTCTACGTTAGCCAAAAACATTCAGTACTTC. Protein sequence: CASDSTLAKNIQYF. The gene calls are TRBV2 and TRBJ2-4, with D unresolved. Germline CDR1 is SNHLY and CDR2 is FYNNEI. This CDR3 has 14 amino acids. V lost 8 bases to trimming and J lost 0 bases, with 11 bases between them.

This clonotype was seen a few times. V and J are TRBV9 and TRBJ1-5; D possibly corresponds to TRBD1 (6 bases). V lost 4 bases and J 0 bases, leaving 11 bases between the germline ends. The germline V gene encodes CDR1 SGDLS and CDR2 YYNGEE. CDR3 size: 15 residues. CDR3 loop: CASSHTGSSNQPQHF. CDR3 nucleotides: TGTGCCAGCAGCCATACAGGGAGTAGCAATCAGCCCCAGCATTTT.

This sequence joins TRBV6-1 and TRBJ1-1; tentatively, D is TRBD1 (5 bases). The length of the CDR3 is 14 residues. V lost 0 bases and J lost 1, with 6 bases in between. Germline assignment: CDR1 MNHNS and CDR2 SASEGT. The CDR3 is CASSEAQENTEAFF. The CDR3 nucleotides are TGTGCCAGCAGTGAAGCACAGGAGAACACTGAAGCTTTCTTT.

CDR3 sequence reads: CASINRDRVYHEQYF. The CDR3, as DNA: TGTGCCAGCATCAACCGGGACAGGGTCTACCACGAGCAGTACTTC. V usage is TRBV5-6 and J usage is TRBJ2-7; the match to TRBD1 covers 9 bases. Germline V lookup: CDR1 SGHDT, CDR2 YYEEEE. This CDR3 is built from 15 residues. V trimming: 6 bases; J trimming: 5 bases; junction bases outside the gene matches: 12.

The rearrangement links TRBV6-6 to TRBJ1-1, with 8 nucleotides matching TRBD1. Germline V gene sequence: CDR1 MNHNY, CDR2 SVGAGI (reference sequence). Trimming cost V 6 bases and J 3 bases; bases outside gene matches: 6. The CDR3 consists of 14 residues. CDR3 sequence: CASRGQGRDTEAFF. The CDR3 region has the DNA TGTGCCAGCAGAGGACAGGGACGAGACACTGAAGCTTTCTTT.

The V gene is TRBV19, the J gene TRBJ1-5; D unclear. Germline values: CDR1 LNHDA, CDR2 SQIVND (reference sequence). The ends were cut back, 4 bases at V and 1 base at J, with 14 bases in the middle. This CDR3 has 16 amino acids. This chain's CDR3 is CASSTPRRRSNQPQHF. For the CDR3, the DNA is TGTGCCAGTAGTACCCCCCGACGGAGGAGCAATCAGCCCCAGCATTTT.

This clonotype was counted a few times. The CDR3 loop reads CASSHPGREGYTF. CDR3 DNA: TGTGCCAGCAGCCACCCAGGAAGAGAGGGCTACACCTTC. V gene TRBV7-9 combines with J gene TRBJ1-2; D unresolved. The CDR3 runs 13 residues. Trimming took off 5 bases at V and 8 bases at J, with 15 bases between the two ends. The germline V gene has CDR1 SEHNR and CDR2 FQNEAQ (reference sequence). The whole variable domain, filled in from reference TRBV7-9 and TRBJ1-2, reads DTGVSQNPRHKITKRGQNVTFRCDPISEHNRLYWYRQTLGQGPEFLTYFQNEAQLEKSRLLSDRFSAERPKGSFSTLEIQRTEQGDSAMYLCASSHPGREGYTFGSGTRLTVV.

This clonotype was observed a handful of times. The genes are TRBV20-1 and TRBJ2-2, with 7 bases that match TRBD1. The CDR3 runs 14 residues. V gave up 5 bases and J gave up 4 bases; unmatched junction bases: 7. CDR1 and CDR2 from the germline V gene are DFQATT and SNEGSKA (reference sequence). The CDR3 region is CSALHRGGTGELFF. The CDR3 nucleotides are TGCAGTGCTCTGCACAGGGGTGGCACCGGGGAGCTGTTTTTT.

The chain employs TRBV25-1 and TRBJ1-2, with 9 bases lining up with TRBD1. V trimming: 10 bases; J trimming: 8 bases; junction bases outside the gene matches: 11. The germline gives CDR1 MGHDK, CDR2 SYGVNS. This CDR3 region has 13 residues. The CDR3 loop is CATIGTGKGGYTF. The CDR3 DNA reads TGTGCCACCATCGGGACAGGGAAAGGAGGCTACACCTTC.

This clonotype was seen once. Here the CDR3 omits its conserved ending phenylalanine or tryptophan, so a read error is the likely source. The V call is TRBV7-6, the J call TRBJ2-7; TRBD2 matches 9 bases. The germline V gene has CDR1 SGHVS and CDR2 FNYEAQ. Trimming cost V 1 base and J 9 bases; bases outside gene matches: 13. CDR3 size: 16 residues. Written as DNA, the CDR3 is TGTGCCAGCAGCTTAGAGGCTAGCGGGGCGAAACACGTGCAGTACAAC. This translates into CASSLEASGAKHVQYN.

As for this clonotype: This may stem from a read error, because a much larger clone lies one nucleotide away. The V gene is TRBV11-2, the J gene TRBJ2-1; D gene uncertain. Germline V lookup: CDR1 SGHAT, CDR2 FQNNGV. CDR3 length: 13 amino acids. In nucleotides, the CDR3 is TGTGCCAGCAGCTTAAACGCCTACAATGTGCAGTTCTTC. Translation gives CASSLNAYNVQFF.

This clonotype was seen a few times. The chain recombines TRBV27 with TRBJ2-7, with TRBD2 identical over 8 bases. V trimming: 5 bases; J trimming: 4 bases; junction bases outside the gene matches: 10. This CDR3 is built from 15 residues. Germline-derived CDR1 and CDR2 are MNHEY and SMNVEV (reference sequence). The CDR3 coding sequence is TGTGCCAGCAGTGGCCCTAAAGCGGGAGATTACGAGCAGTACTTC. This sequence encodes CASSGPKAGDYEQYF.

This clonotype was observed a handful of times. The chain employs TRBV27 and TRBJ2-6; 9 positions match TRBD1. V lost 6 bases and J lost 2; bases outside the gene matches: 5. Germline CDR1 is MNHEY and CDR2 is SMNVEV (reference sequence). This CDR3 is 16 amino acids long. CDR3 in amino acids: CASRATGGAGANVLTF. CDR3 nucleotide sequence: TGTGCCAGCAGAGCCACAGGGGGCGCTGGGGCCAACGTCCTGACTTTC.

This clonotype was detected only a few times. V usage is TRBV27 and J usage is TRBJ2-1; D perhaps matches TRBD2 (5 bases). V gave up 5 bases and J gave up 6 bases, with 11 bases separating them. Germline CDR1 is MNHEY and CDR2 is SMNVEV (reference sequence). The CDR3 runs 13 residues. In DNA form, the CDR3 reads TGTGCCAGCAGTAAACCTAGCCGCAATGAGCAGTTCTTC. Its translation: CASSKPSRNEQFF.

This clonotype was counted a single time. This clone may be a read error of a much larger clone one base away. V gene TRBV19 combines with J gene TRBJ1-4, with 7 positions matching TRBD1. Germline V gives CDR1 LNHDA, CDR2 SQIVND (reference sequence). The CDR3 is made up of 14 amino acids. The ends lost 10 bases at V and 7 bases at J; junction bases unmatched: 12. In DNA form, the CDR3 reads TGTGCCACCCAGACCCAATCAGGGGGTGAAAAACTGTTTTTT. Protein sequence: CATQTQSGGEKLFF.